Presented here are 6 T cell receptor beta chains from one specimen sequenced in a study of tumor and adjacent non-tumor tissue in lung cancer. A modified ARM-PCR protocol with three rounds of nested PCR amplified TCRbeta. Each CDR3 protein gets one entry after TCRdb re-called the multiplex PCR reads with MiXCR. Of 71,000 or so distinct CDR3 sequences in the sample, 80% to 85% were seen once. RNA was extracted from bulk tissue without any cell sorting. Material for sequencing was lung tumor tissue. The receptors originated from a woman between 50 and 59 years old with non-small cell lung cancer.

On this clonotype itself: One end of the junction fails to match germline, which may point to a read error. The rearrangement joins TRBV20-1 to TRBJ2-3; maybe TRBD2 (5 bases). The CDR3 length is 15 residues. Germline V gene data show CDR1 as DFQATT and CDR2 as SNEGSKA (reference sequence). The CDR3 coding sequence is TGCAGTGCTAGAGATTTAGCGTGCCATGCAGATACACAGTATTTT. Encoded protein: CSARDLACHADTQYF.

The chain carries TRBV12-3 or TRBV12-4 and TRBJ1-4, with a possible D match to TRBD1 (5 bases). The CDR3 length is 14 residues. The CDR3 DNA follows: TGTGTCTGCTGTTTGAGGGACCGGGGCGAAAAACTGTTTTTT. Protein sequence: CVCCLRDRGEKLFF.

The CDR3 bases are TGCAGTGCTAGAGGTAAGACATGGGAGTCTTCACCCCTCCACTTT. It yields the protein CSARGKTWESSPLHF. This chain connects TRBV20-1 to TRBJ1-6; D remains ambiguous. The length of the CDR3 is 15 residues. Germline-derived CDR1 and CDR2 are DFQATT and SNEGSKA (reference sequence). Trimming shortened V by 1 base and J by 9 bases, and 16 bases separated the two germline ends.

The count of this clonotype is one. The missing conserved phenylalanine or tryptophan at the end of this CDR3 makes a read error likely. V is TRBV10-2 and J is TRBJ2-3, with D maybe TRBD2 (6 bases). Germline CDR1 reads WSHSY; CDR2 reads SAAADI. The CDR3 runs to 16 residues. CDR3 nucleotide sequence: TGCGCCAACAGTGAAAGGGACGGCGGGATCACAGATACGCAGTATCTT. Translation gives CANSERDGGITDTQYL.

This chain uses TRBV10-3 with TRBJ2-6; D unresolved. This CDR3 comprises 17 residues. Germline CDR1 ENHRY, CDR2 SYGVKD. This CDR3 reads CVMSATSQTSGANVLTF. CDR3 nucleotide sequence: TGTGTCATGAGCGCAACTTCTCAGACCTCTGGGGCCAACGTCCTGACTTTC.

About this clonotype itself: One end of the junction varies from germline; a read error may be responsible. This chain links TRBV11-1 with TRBJ2-3; a weak D match, TRBD1 (6 bases). CDR1 SGHAT and CDR2 FQDESV come from the germline V gene (reference sequence). The CDR3 runs 13 residues. CDR3 sequence: CAIRGTWMDTQYF. The CDR3 DNA reads as TGCGCCATCAGAGGGACATGGATGGATACGCAGTATTTT.